The 21 T cell receptor beta chains listed next were all sequenced from one sample in a study of radiation and T cells in renal cell carcinoma. As to time point: baseline pretreatment blood. Treatment of the sample: 15 Gy SBRT to primary tumor, nephrectomy 4 weeks later. Data came from immunoSEQ multiplex PCR; TCRdb stores just in-frame clones and leaves some out. The sample has 100,000 to 150,000 clones, roughly four fifths seen once; the top ten hold 3%. Here the sequenced sample was blood, taken from a patient whose treatment included radiotherapy and nephrectomy. These receptors originate from a woman in her sixties with renal cell carcinoma.

This clone occurred once. The chain uses TRBV27 and TRBJ2-6, with 10 bases lining up with TRBD1. Germline V lookup: CDR1 MNHEY, CDR2 SMNVEV (reference sequence). The CDR3 consists of 17 residues. V gave up 7 bases and J gave up 4 bases; unmatched junction bases: 10. The CDR3 DNA follows: TGTGCCAGCACATCGGGACAGGGGATGTGGGGGGCCAACGTCCTGACTTTC. This sequence encodes CASTSGQGMWGANVLTF. Complete variable domain (other parts from reference TRBV27 and TRBJ2-6): EAQVTQNPRYLITVTGKKLTVTCSQNMNHEYMSWYRQDPGLGLRQIYYSMNVEVTDKGDVPEGYKVSRKEKRNFPLILESPSPNQTSLYFCASTSGQGMWGANVLTFGAGSRLTVL.

Only a few counts were recorded for this clone. This sequence joins TRBV19 and TRBJ2-5; 7 bases are a match to TRBD1. Trimming cost V 5 bases and J 3 bases; bases outside gene matches: 12. The CDR3 length is 16 residues. Germline V lookup: CDR1 LNHDA, CDR2 SQIVND (reference sequence). The CDR3, as DNA: TGTGCCAGTAGTCCACGCCACCTAACAGGGGAAGAGACCCAGTACTTC. It codes for CASSPRHLTGEETQYF.

The chain combines TRBV23-1 with TRBJ2-4, with D perhaps matching TRBD2 (6 bases). TRBV23-1 is labeled an ORF, and its function is uncertain. The CDR3 loop spans 15 amino acids. V dropped 0 bases and J dropped 8 bases, with 14 bases sitting between them. CDR3 sequence reads: CASSQSGGREHIQYF. The DNA for the CDR3 is TGCGCCAGCAGTCAATCGGGGGGAAGGGAACACATTCAGTACTTC.

The chain links TRBV7-2 to TRBJ1-5, with D possibly being TRBD1 (6 bases). Germline V gene lookup returns CDR1 SGHTA and CDR2 FQGNSA. The ends were cut back, 5 bases at V and 0 bases at J, with 11 bases in the middle. The CDR3 loop spans 15 amino acids. CDR3 residues: CASSPTGTSNQPQHF. DNA of the CDR3: TGTGCCAGCAGCCCCACAGGGACTAGCAATCAGCCCCAGCATTTT.

This chain links TRBV18 with TRBJ1-4; D is unclear. The germline CDR1 and CDR2 sequences are KGHSH and LQKENI. Trimming removed 8 bases from V and 0 bases from J, with 19 bases in between. CDR3 size: 17 residues. The CDR3 is CASTLTSVVATNEKLFF. CDR3 in DNA: TGTGCCAGCACACTCACGTCCGTGGTAGCAACTAATGAAAAACTGTTTTTT. The entire variable domain, with the rest obtained from reference TRBV18 and TRBJ1-4, is as follows: NAGVMQNPRHLVRRRGQEARLRCSPMKGHSHVYWYRQLPEEGLKFMVYLQKENIIDESGMPKERFSAEFPKEGPSILRIQQVVRGDSAAYFCASTLTSVVATNEKLFFGSGTQLSVL.

V gene TRBV6-5 combines with J gene TRBJ2-7; TRBD1 agrees at 7 bases. The germline V gene encodes CDR1 MNHEY and CDR2 SVGAGI. The CDR3 covers 15 residues. J gave up 2 bases and V 4 bases, and 8 bases lay outside the gene matches. The CDR3 reads CASSSPGQNTYEQYF. CDR3 nucleotides: TGTGCCAGCAGTTCACCGGGACAGAATACCTACGAGCAGTACTTC.

This chain connects TRBV7-9 to TRBJ2-7; tentatively, D is TRBD2 (5 bases). The CDR3 sequence is 12 residues long. Germline loops: CDR1 SEHNR, CDR2 FQNEAQ (reference sequence). Trimming removed 2 bases from V and 7 bases from J, with 9 bases in between. The CDR3 bases are TGTGCCAGCAGCTTAATAGGAGGAGAGCAGTACTTC. This gives the protein CASSLIGGEQYF.

The gene calls are TRBV10-3 and TRBJ1-1; 11 nucleotides agree with TRBD1. V dropped 10 bases and J dropped 4; count of bases not matched to a gene: 17. The CDR3 covers 17 residues. Per germline, CDR1 ENHRY and CDR2 SYGVKD. CDR3 amino acids: CATKATGTGGWSTEAFF. In nucleotides, the CDR3 is TGTGCCACCAAAGCCACCGGGACAGGGGGTTGGAGCACTGAAGCTTTCTTT.

The chain recombines TRBV19 with TRBJ1-4; maybe TRBD1 (5 bases). CDR3 length equals 14 residues. CDR1 LNHDA and CDR2 SQIVND come from the germline V gene (reference sequence). Trimming stripped 7 bases from V and 8 bases from J, with 17 bases between. Written as DNA, the CDR3 is TGTGCCAGTAAAGGTTTCGGGGGACGGGAAAAACTGTTTTTT. Amino acid sequence: CASKGFGGREKLFF.

V and J are TRBV4-2 and TRBJ1-3; D gene uncertain. In germline, CDR1 is LGHNA, CDR2 YNFKEQ. There are 17 residues in the CDR3. The CDR3 bases are TGTGCTTCCTCAAGGTTAGGAGCACTAAACTCTGGAAACACCATATATTTT. It codes for CASSRLGALNSGNTIYF.

V and J are TRBV5-6 and TRBJ2-3; 8 positions match TRBD1. The CDR3 runs to 15 residues. CDR1 SGHDT and CDR2 YYEEEE come from the germline V gene. The V segment lost 2 bases and the J segment 4 bases; nucleotides outside the gene matches: 6. The CDR3 DNA reads as TGTGCCAGCAGCTTATGGGCAGGGGGCCCAGATACGCAGTATTTT. This codes for CASSLWAGGPDTQYF.

This sequence joins TRBV4-3 and TRBJ1-1; 10 positions agree with TRBD1. The CDR3 is 13 residues long. Trimming cost V 3 bases and J 6 bases; bases outside gene matches: 1. Germline V gene lookup returns CDR1 LGHNA and CDR2 YSLEER. CDR3 protein: CASSHGTGAEAFF. The CDR3 DNA is TGCGCCAGCAGCCATGGGACAGGGGCTGAAGCTTTCTTT.

There are a few counts of this clone. J is TRBJ2-4 and V is TRBV14; D is unclear. Germline V gene sequence: CDR1 SGHDN, CDR2 FVKESK. V gave up 4 bases and J gave up 9 bases, with 13 bases separating them. The CDR3 totals 13 residues. CDR3 protein: CASSLSYPTIQYF. The CDR3 DNA reads TGTGCCAGCAGCCTATCCTACCCGACCATTCAGTACTTC.

This chain connects TRBV6-5 to TRBJ2-7; 7 bases match TRBD1. Per the germline V gene, CDR1 is MNHEY and CDR2 is SVGAGI. There are 14 residues in the CDR3. V shed 5 bases and J 5 bases; nucleotides not matched to a gene: 9. The CDR3 region is CASSLRQGVDEQYF. CDR3 bases: TGTGCCAGCAGTCTACGGCAGGGGGTCGACGAGCAGTACTTC.

The V call is TRBV5-1, the J call TRBJ2-5; 10 bases map to TRBD2. Germline V gene lookup returns CDR1 SGHRS and CDR2 YFSETQ. The CDR3 totals 15 residues. V shed 4 bases, J shed 4 bases, and the junction held 7 bases outside the gene matches. CDR3 region: CASSGSSSGRETQYF. DNA of the CDR3: TGCGCCAGCAGCGGTTCGTCTAGCGGGAGAGAGACCCAGTACTTC.

This clone was recorded a few times. This chain connects TRBV9 to TRBJ1-2; D ambiguous. Per germline, CDR1 SGDLS and CDR2 YYNGEE. V dropped 3 bases and J dropped 3 bases, with 15 bases sitting between them. The CDR3 is 15 amino acids. The CDR3 nucleotides are TGTGCCAGCAGCGCCTCGACACAACCTGACTATGGCTACACCTTC. It encodes CASSASTQPDYGYTF.

The chain combines TRBV13 with TRBJ2-3, with 7 bases that match TRBD2. Germline V gives CDR1 PRHDT, CDR2 FYEKMQ (reference sequence). The trim removed 0 bases at V and 4 bases at J, leaving 10 bases unmatched. CDR3 length: 17 amino acids. In DNA form, the CDR3 reads TGTGCCAGCAGCTTAGGCAGAAGGGGAGGGTGGGCAGATACGCAGTATTTT. Amino acid sequence: CASSLGRRGGWADTQYF.

This sequence joins TRBV18 and TRBJ1-4; D remains ambiguous. Trimming took off 2 bases at V and 4 bases at J, with 11 bases between the two ends. The germline V gene has CDR1 KGHSH and CDR2 LQKENI. The CDR3 is 15 amino acids. The CDR3, as DNA: TGTGCCAGCTCACCATCACACCACAATAATGAAAAACTGTTTTTT. Its protein is CASSPSHHNNEKLFF.

Here the CDR3 DNA reads TGTGCCAGCAGTGAAGGAGTAGGGACAGGGTCTTCACCCCTCCACTTT. Translating gives CASSEGVGTGSSPLHF. This rearrangement joins TRBV2 to TRBJ1-6; TRBD1 matches 9 bases. Germline values: CDR1 SNHLY, CDR2 FYNNEI. This CDR3 has 16 residues. Unmatched junction bases numbered 7, after V lost 1 base and J lost 9 bases. The whole variable domain, remainder taken from reference TRBV2 and TRBJ1-6, is EPEVTQTPSHQVTQMGQEVILRCVPISNHLYFYWYRQILGQKVEFLVSFYNNEISEKSEIFDDQFSVERPDGSNFTLKIRSTKLEDSAMYFCASSEGVGTGSSPLHFGNGTRLTVT.

This clone was found once. V gene TRBV14 combines with J gene TRBJ2-3, with 12 bases that match TRBD2. The CDR3 has 15 residues. Germline CDR1 SGHDN, CDR2 FVKESK. The trim removed 2 bases at V and 6 bases at J, leaving 3 bases unmatched. CDR3 in amino acids: CASSQLAGGPDTQYF. DNA for the CDR3: TGTGCCAGCAGCCAACTAGCGGGAGGGCCGGATACGCAGTATTTT.

Only one count was recorded for this clone. The V and J genes are TRBV5-1 and TRBJ2-7, with D unclear. The CDR3 length is 12 residues. The germline CDR1 and CDR2 sequences are SGHRS and YFSETQ. Trimming shortened V by 0 bases and J by 4 bases, and 5 bases separated the two germline ends. The CDR3 spells CASSLGAYEQYF. The CDR3 DNA sequence: TGCGCCAGCAGCTTGGGGGCATACGAGCAGTACTTC.